The 19 T cell receptor beta chains reported below all come from one sample, sequenced in a study of T-cell memory formation after mild COVID-19. TCRdb reprocessed the 5' RACE reads via MiXCR and lists one record per CDR3 protein. The data show a few hundred thousand distinct CDR3 sequences, about 22% seen once. Specimen: PBMCs or a T cell subset sorted from them (not recorded which). These receptors were collected from an adult woman who had mild COVID-19 (a few samples of this study predate the infection). Cell type and time point are not known.

The chain recombines TRBV7-9 with TRBJ1-2; perhaps TRBD1 as D (5 bases). Per germline, CDR1 SEHNR and CDR2 FQNEAQ (reference sequence). Trimming left V 2 bases short and J 6 bases short, with 7 bases between. The CDR3 spans 12 residues. For the CDR3, the DNA is TGTGCCAGCAGCTTATCAGGGCATGGCTACACCTTC. Residues: CASSLSGHGYTF.

This clonotype was counted at least ten times. The chain combines TRBV13 with TRBJ2-1; 9 bases are a match to TRBD2. This CDR3 has 20 amino acids. Germline CDR1 reads PRHDT; CDR2 reads FYEKMQ (reference sequence). With V trimmed by 0 bases and J by 6 bases, 18 bases remained unmatched. CDR3 coding DNA: TGTGCCAGCAGCTTAGGTCCCTCCTCCCTGTTAGGGCGGGAGGGCAATGAGCAGTTCTTC. Protein sequence: CASSLGPSSLLGREGNEQFF.

This sequence joins TRBV7-9 and TRBJ2-7; maybe TRBD2 (5 bases). The ends were cut back, 2 bases at V and 2 bases at J, with 13 bases in the middle. CDR1 is SEHNR and CDR2 is FQNEAQ in the germline V gene (reference sequence). CDR3 length equals 15 residues. CDR3 in amino acids: CASSLLPGEPYEQYF. Here the CDR3 DNA reads TGTGCCAGCAGCTTACTACCCGGGGAACCCTACGAGCAGTACTTC.

This clonotype was counted many times. This chain links TRBV21-1 with TRBJ2-2; the table's D call of TRBD1 was not tested on the DNA. TRBV21-1 counts as a pseudogene. CDR3 length: 18 amino acids. CDR3 loop: CASSTGSSGGTNTGELFF. In DNA, the CDR3 is TGTGCCAGCAGCACAGGGTCCTCAGGGGGAACGAACACCGGGGAGCTGTTTTTT.

In its sample, this clonotype was seen a few times. V gene TRBV5-4 combines with J gene TRBJ2-5; no definite D call. Trimming stripped 4 bases from V and 2 bases from J, with 15 bases between. CDR1 and CDR2 from the germline V gene are SGHNT and YYREEE (reference sequence). CDR3 size: 15 residues. Here the CDR3 DNA reads TGTGCCAGCAGCGGAAAGAAGTTCGGGCAAGAGACCCAGTACTTC. Translation gives CASSGKKFGQETQYF.

To note about this clonotype: A much larger clone is a single base away; this may be a read error. The CDR3 DNA follows: TGCGCCAGCAGCATACAGGGGTACCAAGAGACCCAGTACTTC. Its translation: CASSIQGYQETQYF. The V call is TRBV5-1, the J call TRBJ2-5, with 7 bases aligning to TRBD1. This CDR3 comprises 14 residues. With 4 bases clipped from V and 0 bases from J, the junction kept 3 bases outside the gene matches. In germline, CDR1 is SGHRS, CDR2 YFSETQ. Full variable domain (missing parts from reference TRBV5-1 and TRBJ2-5): KAGVTQTPRYLIKTRGQQVTLSCSPISGHRSVSWYQQTPGQGLQFLFEYFSETQRNKGNFPGRFSGRQFSNSRSEMNVSTLELGDSALYLCASSIQGYQETQYFGPGTRLLVL.

The V and J genes are TRBV12-3 or TRBV12-4 and TRBJ1-2; D is possibly TRBD1 (5 bases). CDR3 size: 13 residues. Trimming removed 3 bases at V and 4 bases at J, with 9 bases between. The CDR3, as DNA: TGTGCCAGCAGTTTCAGCAGGGTCTATGGCTACACCTTC. It is translated as CASSFSRVYGYTF.

J is TRBJ1-2 and V is TRBV11-2, with TRBD1 identical over 8 bases. The CDR3 sequence is 14 residues long. V lost 5 bases to trimming and J lost 4 bases; unmatched junction nucleotides: 6. CDR1 and CDR2 (germline): SGHAT, FQNNGV. The CDR3 DNA is TGTGCCAGCAGCACCCGGACAGGGTCCTATGGCTACACCTTC. Amino acid sequence: CASSTRTGSYGYTF. Full variable domain (missing parts from reference TRBV11-2 and TRBJ1-2): EAGVAQSPRYKIIEKRQSVAFWCNPISGHATLYWYQQILGQGPKLLIQFQNNGVVDDSQLPKDRFSAERLKGVDSTLKIQPAKLEDSAVYLCASSTRTGSYGYTFGSGTRLTVV.

The chain links TRBV19 to TRBJ1-1; D may be TRBD1 (5 bases). This CDR3 region has 12 residues. V was trimmed by 7 bases and J by 5 bases, leaving 11 bases between them. Germline V lookup: CDR1 LNHDA, CDR2 SQIVND (reference sequence). The CDR3 reads CASNPGGTEAFF. The CDR3 bases are TGTGCCAGTAATCCCGGGGGGACTGAAGCTTTCTTT.

This chain uses TRBV9 with TRBJ2-1, with TRBD2 matching over 11 bases. CDR3 size: 15 residues. Unmatched junction bases numbered 3, after V lost 1 base and J lost 6 bases. Looked up from germline, CDR1 is SGDLS and CDR2 is YYNGEE. The DNA of the CDR3 is TGTGCCAGCAGCGTAACTAGCGGGAGATCCAATGAGCAGTTCTTC. It encodes CASSVTSGRSNEQFF.

The rearrangement joins TRBV7-9 to TRBJ1-1, with D possibly being TRBD1 (5 bases). This CDR3 has 12 amino acids. Germline loops: CDR1 SEHNR, CDR2 FQNEAQ (reference sequence). The germline V and J ends were trimmed by 6 bases and 4 bases, with 9 bases remaining between them. As DNA, the CDR3 is TGTGCCAGCAGTCGGGACCGCACTGAAGCTTTCTTT. Its protein is CASSRDRTEAFF.

The chain combines TRBV7-2 with TRBJ1-6; 9 bases map to TRBD1. J was trimmed by 4 bases and V by 5 bases; bases with no gene match: 3. Germline V gene sequence: CDR1 SGHTA, CDR2 FQGNSA. The CDR3 covers 15 residues. CDR3 nucleotides: TGTGCCAGCAGCACAGGGGGCTGGTATAATTCACCCCTCCACTTT. Amino acid sequence: CASSTGGWYNSPLHF.

The V gene is TRBV2, the J gene TRBJ2-7, with TRBD1 matching 9 bases. CDR1 is SNHLY, CDR2 FYNNEI, per germline. V was pared by 5 bases and J by 0 bases, with 8 bases of the junction left unmatched. The CDR3 runs to 16 residues. The DNA of the CDR3 is TGTGCCAGCAGTTCCGGGACAGGGTCCCCCTCCTACGAGCAGTACTTC. Translation gives CASSSGTGSPSYEQYF.

The table lists this clonotype with a count of one. The rearrangement uses TRBV11-2 and TRBJ2-5, with 7 bases fitting TRBD1. Trimming at V came to 1 base and at J to 4 bases, leaving 3 bases not matched to a gene. There are 14 residues in the CDR3. The V gene's germline CDR1 is SGHAT and CDR2 FQNNGV. This chain's CDR3 is CASSLGGQPETQYF. CDR3 sequence (DNA): TGTGCCAGCAGCTTAGGGGGACAGCCAGAGACCCAGTACTTC.

This chain links TRBV5-1 with TRBJ2-3, with D possibly matching TRBD2 (6 bases). Trimming shortened V by 4 bases and J by 3 bases, and 12 bases separated the two germline ends. Germline V gives CDR1 SGHRS, CDR2 YFSETQ. The CDR3 extends over 14 amino acids. CDR3 protein: CASSTPGATDTQYF. The CDR3 nucleotides are TGCGCCAGCAGCACGCCGGGAGCTACAGATACGCAGTATTTT.

This clonotype was found a few times. The CDR3 DNA sequence: TGTGCCTGGAGAGAGGGACAGGGGCAAGCTTTCTTT. Protein sequence: CAWREGQGQAFF. The rearrangement uses TRBV30 and TRBJ1-1; 10 bases agree with TRBD1. V lost 3 bases to trimming and J lost 9 bases; unmatched junction nucleotides: 4. Germline lookup yields CDR1 GTSNPN and CDR2 SVGIG (reference sequence). CDR3 length: 12 residues. Based on the CDR3 plus reference TRBV30 and TRBJ1-1, the full variable domain is SQTIHQWPATLVQPVGSPLSLECTVEGTSNPNLYWYRQAAGRGLQLLFYSVGIGQISSEVPQNLSASRPQDRQFILSSKKLLLSDSGFYLCAWREGQGQAFFGQGTRLTVV.

This clonotype came up a few times. This chain connects TRBV10-3 to TRBJ2-1; no firm D call. Trimming removed 6 bases from V and 0 bases from J, with 9 bases in between. Germline CDR1 and CDR2: ENHRY and SYGVKD. This CDR3 is built from 14 residues. In nucleotides, the CDR3 is TGTGCCATCAGGGTCGCTGCCTCCTACAATGAGCAGTTCTTC. Protein sequence: CAIRVAASYNEQFF.

The rearrangement uses TRBV24-1 and TRBJ2-1; either TRBD1 or TRBD2 may supply D (5 bases each). CDR3 length: 12 amino acids. Trimming shortened V by 9 bases and J by 8 bases, and 13 bases separated the two germline ends. CDR1 and CDR2 from the germline V gene are KGHDR and SFDVKD. The CDR3 region is CATRGTMDEQFF. The CDR3 bases are TGTGCCACCCGGGGCACTATGGATGAGCAGTTCTTC.

In its sample, this clonotype was seen a few times. The V call is TRBV6-5, the J call TRBJ1-5, with unresolved D. The germline V and J ends were trimmed by 11 bases and 2 bases, with 13 bases remaining between them. CDR1 MNHEY and CDR2 SVGAGI come from the germline V gene. The CDR3 runs 13 residues. CDR3 residues: CAAGFSGNQPQHF. The DNA for the CDR3 is TGTGCCGCTGGGTTCTCGGGCAATCAGCCCCAGCATTTT.